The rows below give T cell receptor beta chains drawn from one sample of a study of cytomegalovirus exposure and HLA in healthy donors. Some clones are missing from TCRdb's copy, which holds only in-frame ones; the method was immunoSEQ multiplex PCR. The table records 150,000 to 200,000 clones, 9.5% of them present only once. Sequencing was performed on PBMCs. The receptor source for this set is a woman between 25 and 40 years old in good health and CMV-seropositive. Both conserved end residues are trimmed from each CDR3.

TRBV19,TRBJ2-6,ASRDQGRPGANVLT
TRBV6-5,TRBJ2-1,ATSPGSGYYNEQF
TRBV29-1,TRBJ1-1,SVFRTGGNTEAF
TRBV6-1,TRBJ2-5,ASSEAGGQETQY
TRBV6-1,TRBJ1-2,ASSEKGDPKSYGYT
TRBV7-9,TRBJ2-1,ASSLLMIAGGPGRNEQF
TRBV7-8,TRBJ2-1,ASSLAPAGVSNEQF
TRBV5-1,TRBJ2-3,ASSQGQGHPDTQY
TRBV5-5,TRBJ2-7,ASSLYPGQGSEY
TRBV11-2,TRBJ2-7,ASSLAGGNYEQY
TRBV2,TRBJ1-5,ASSEAGTGSHQPQH
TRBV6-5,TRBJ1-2,ASSLTGGRDGYT
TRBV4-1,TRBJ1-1,ASSKGQGTTEAF
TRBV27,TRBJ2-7,ASSFAGTYEQY